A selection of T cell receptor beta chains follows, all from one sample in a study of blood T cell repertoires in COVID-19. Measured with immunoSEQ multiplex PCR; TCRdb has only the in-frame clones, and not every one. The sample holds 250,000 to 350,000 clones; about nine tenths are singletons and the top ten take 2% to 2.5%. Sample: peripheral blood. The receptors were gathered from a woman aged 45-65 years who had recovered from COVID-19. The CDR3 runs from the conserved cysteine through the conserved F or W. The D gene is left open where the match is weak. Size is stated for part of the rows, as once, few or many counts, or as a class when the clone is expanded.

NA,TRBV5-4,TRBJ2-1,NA,TGTGCCAGCAGCTGGGACCGGGGGAGCTCCTACAATGAGCAGTTCTTC,CASSWDRGSSYNEQFF
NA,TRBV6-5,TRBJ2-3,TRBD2,TGTGCCAGCAGTTATTCTAGCGGGGGGGTCAAAGATACGCAGTATTTT,CASSYSSGGVKDTQYF
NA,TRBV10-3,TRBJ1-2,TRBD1,TGTGCCATCAGTGAGTCATTTGACAGGGGGCTTTTCTATGGCTACACCTTC,CAISESFDRGLFYGYTF
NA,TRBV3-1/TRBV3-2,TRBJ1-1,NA,TGTGCCAGCAGCCAAGATCGCGGGAACACTGAAGCTTTCTTT,CASSQDRGNTEAFF
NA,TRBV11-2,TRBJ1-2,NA,TGTGCCAGCAGCCCACCAGGGAACTATGGCTACACCTTC,CASSPPGNYGYTF
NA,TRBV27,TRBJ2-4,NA,TGTGCCAGCAGTTTATACCAGGGGGCCAAAAACATTCAGTACTTC,CASSLYQGAKNIQYF
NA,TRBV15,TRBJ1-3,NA,TGTGCCACCAGCAGGTTGGGGGGAAGTCATGGAAACACCATATATTTT,CATSRLGGSHGNTIYF
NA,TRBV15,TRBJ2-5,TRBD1,TGTGCCACCAGCACTGGGGGACAGGGTGGGCAAGAGACCCAGTACTTC,CATSTGGQGGQETQYF
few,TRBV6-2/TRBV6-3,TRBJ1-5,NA,TGTGCCAGCAGCCTTTCACGGGATCAGCCCCAGCATTTT,CASSLSRDQPQHF
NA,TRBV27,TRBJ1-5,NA,TGTGCCAGCAGTGACATTGGGGGGGCAGGTCAGCCCCAGCATTTT,CASSDIGGAGQPQHF
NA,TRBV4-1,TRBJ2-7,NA,TGCGCCAGCAGCCAAGGGTATGGGGGGGGCCTCTCCTACGAGCAGTACTTC,CASSQGYGGGLSYEQYF
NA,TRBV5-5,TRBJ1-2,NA,TGTGCCAGCAGCTTATCCAGGCAGGGCTACACCTTC,CASSLSRQGYTF
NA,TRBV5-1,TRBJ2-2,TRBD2,TGCGCCAGCAGTCGGGCGGGGGACACCGGGGAGCTGTTTTTT,CASSRAGDTGELFF
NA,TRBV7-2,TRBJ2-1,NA,TGTGCCAGCAGCCCCGGGACTCCCGTCAATGAGCAGTTCTTC,CASSPGTPVNEQFF
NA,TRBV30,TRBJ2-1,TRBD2,TGTGCCTGGGGGGGACTAGCGGGCAACAATGAGCAGTTCTTC,CAWGGLAGNNEQFF
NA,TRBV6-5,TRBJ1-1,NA,TGTGCCAGCAGTTACTCAGGAGAAATGAACACTGAAGCTTTCTTT,CASSYSGEMNTEAFF
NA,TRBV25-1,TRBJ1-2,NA,TGTGCCAGCAGTGCCTATAACTATGGCTACACCTTC,CASSAYNYGYTF
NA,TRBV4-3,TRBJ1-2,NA,TGCGCCAGCAGCCAAGATAAACAGGGAATAAACGGCTACACCTTC,CASSQDKQGINGYTF
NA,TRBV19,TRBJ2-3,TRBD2,TGTGCCAGTAGTATAAGCGGGGCGAACACAGATACGCAGTATTTT,CASSISGANTDTQYF
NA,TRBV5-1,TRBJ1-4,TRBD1,TGCGCCAGCAGCCCGGGACAGGGATTTGCAACTAATGAAAAACTGTTTTTT,CASSPGQGFATNEKLFF
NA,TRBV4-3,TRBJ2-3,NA,TGCGCCAGCAGCCCGCTTCTAGCTAATGGCGGGGCAGATACGCAGTATTTT,CASSPLLANGGADTQYF
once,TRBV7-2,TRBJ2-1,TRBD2,TGTGCCAGCGGGAGGTGGATTGGGGGGAGGGAATACAATGAGCAGTTCTTC,CASGRWIGGREYNEQFF
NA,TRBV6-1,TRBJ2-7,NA,TGTGCCAGCAGTGAAGCGGGACAACAATACGAGCAGTACTTC,CASSEAGQQYEQYF
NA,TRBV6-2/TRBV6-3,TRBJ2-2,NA,TGTGCCAGCAGCAACACTAAGGCGGGCACCGGGGAGCTGTTTTTT,CASSNTKAGTGELFF
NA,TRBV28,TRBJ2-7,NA,TGTGCCAGCCGATCCGGGGGAATCTACGAGCAGTACTTC,CASRSGGIYEQYF
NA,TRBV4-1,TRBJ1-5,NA,TGCGCCAGCAGCCAGGAGCAGTCGGACAATCAGCCCCAGCATTTT,CASSQEQSDNQPQHF
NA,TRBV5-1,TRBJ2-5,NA,TGCGCCAGCAGCTTGCGTGGGGGGACGTACCAAGAGACCCAGTACTTC,CASSLRGGTYQETQYF
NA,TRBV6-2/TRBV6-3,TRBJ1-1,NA,TGTGCCAGCAGCCTCGTGAGGTGGGGCTATGAAGCTTTCTTT,CASSLVRWGYEAFF
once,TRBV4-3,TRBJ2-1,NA,TGCGCCAGCAGCCAAGATAGGGCGGGACCTTCCTACAATGAGCAGTTCTTC,CASSQDRAGPSYNEQFF
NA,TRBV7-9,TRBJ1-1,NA,TGTGCCAGCAGCCGCGAAGTTTTAAACACTGAAGCTTTCTTT,CASSREVLNTEAFF
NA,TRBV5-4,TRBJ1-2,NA,TGTGCCAGCAGACCACTTCAGGGTGCCTATGGCTACACCTTC,CASRPLQGAYGYTF
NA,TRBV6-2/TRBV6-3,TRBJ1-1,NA,TGTGCCAGCAGTTACTTAATGATAACGGAGGCTTTCTTT,CASSYLMITEAFF
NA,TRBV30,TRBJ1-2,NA,TGTGCCTGGAGTGCCGGGGGAGGGGATGGCTACACCTTC,CAWSAGGGDGYTF
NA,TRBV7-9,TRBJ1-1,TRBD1,TGTGCCAGCAGGGGCAAGGGACAGCTAAACACTGAAGCTTTCTTT,CASRGKGQLNTEAFF
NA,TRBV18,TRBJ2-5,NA,TGTGCCAGCTCATCCACAGTCAGCATCGAGACCCAGTACTTC,CASSSTVSIETQYF
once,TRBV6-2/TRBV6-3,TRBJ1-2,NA,TGTGCCAGCAGTTACTCCACCGGGGGAGGAGGGCTCTATGGCTACACCTTC,CASSYSTGGGGLYGYTF
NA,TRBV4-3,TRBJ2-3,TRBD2,TGCGCCAGCAGCCAATATTCACCGGGACTAGCGGGGGGTGATACGCAGTATTTT,CASSQYSPGLAGGDTQYF
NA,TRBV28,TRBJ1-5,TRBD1,TGTGCCAGCAGTTTAAGGCAGGGGGATCAGCCCCAGCATTTT,CASSLRQGDQPQHF
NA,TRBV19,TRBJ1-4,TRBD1,TGTGCCAGCAGATCGGACAGGGGCCTGTTTTTT,CASRSDRGLFF
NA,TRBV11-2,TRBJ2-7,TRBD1,TGTGCCAGCAGCGTGACAGGGTACGAGCAGTACTTC,CASSVTGYEQYF
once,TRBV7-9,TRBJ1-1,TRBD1,TGTGCCAGCAGCTTAGGACAGGGGAGGACTGAAGCTTTCTTT,CASSLGQGRTEAFF
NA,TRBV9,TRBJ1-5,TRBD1,TGTGCCAGCAGCGGCGACAGGGTTAATCAGCCCCAGCATTTT,CASSGDRVNQPQHF
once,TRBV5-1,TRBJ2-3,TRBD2,TGCGCCAGCAGCCCGACTAGCGGGTCGCAGTATTTT,CASSPTSGSQYF